Listed below are T cell receptor beta chains from one sample, sequenced in a study of patients and donors after allogeneic stem cell transplantation. Each CDR3 protein is one row after TCRdb ran MiXCR on the RT-PCR reads. The sample holds about a million distinct CDR3 sequences, over 15% seen once. Sample: blood, either unsorted or a sorted T cell fraction (not recorded which). The receptor set was obtained from a human donor who was either an allogeneic HSCT recipient or a stem cell or donor lymphocyte infusion donor (not recorded which). It is not recorded whose cells these are; they may come from a transplant donor. CDR3s include the opening cysteine and the closing phenylalanine or tryptophan. D genes are given only for firm matches. Clone size appears in some rows only: once, few, many, or a class for an expanded clone.

CSVGARANEKLFF	TGCAGCGTTGGCGCCAGGGCGAATGAAAAACTGTTTTTT	-	TRBJ1-4	TRBV29-1	13	-
CASSLTSGTSNEQFF	TGTGCCAGCAGCTTGACTAGCGGGACCTCTAATGAGCAGTTCTTC	TRBD2	TRBJ2-1	TRBV5-5	15	-
CASTRGTGHGYTF	TGTGCCAGCACTCGAGGGACAGGGCACGGCTACACCTTC	TRBD1	TRBJ1-2	TRBV12-3/TRBV12-4	13	-
CASSYRGGPGTGELFF	TGTGCCAGCAGTTACCGGGGGGGGCCGGGGACCGGGGAGCTGTTTTTT	TRBD2	TRBJ2-2	TRBV6-2/TRBV6-3	16	few
CASSSEDRGYNEQFF	TGTGCCAGCAGTTCCGAGGACAGGGGATACAATGAGCAGTTCTTC	TRBD1	TRBJ2-1	TRBV6-5	15	-
CASSPGTSGTLSSYNEQFF	TGCGCCAGCAGCCCAGGGACTAGCGGGACCCTGAGCTCCTACAATGAGCAGTTCTTC	TRBD2	TRBJ2-1	TRBV5-1	19	few
CASSQDTKSFGYTF	TGCGCCAGCAGCCAAGATACTAAATCCTTCGGCTACACCTTC	-	TRBJ1-2	TRBV4-3	14	-
CASSLGADYEQYF	TGTGCCAGCAGTTTGGGGGCAGACTACGAGCAGTACTTC	-	TRBJ2-7	TRBV27	13	many
CASSFAAGYDSVGEQFF	TGTGCCAGCAGTTTTGCAGCGGGCTATGACTCCGTTGGTGAGCAGTTCTTC	-	TRBJ2-1	TRBV27	17	few
CAGTKEANSYNEQFF	TGTGCCGGAACCAAAGAAGCGAACTCCTACAATGAGCAGTTCTTC	-	TRBJ2-1	TRBV19	15	few